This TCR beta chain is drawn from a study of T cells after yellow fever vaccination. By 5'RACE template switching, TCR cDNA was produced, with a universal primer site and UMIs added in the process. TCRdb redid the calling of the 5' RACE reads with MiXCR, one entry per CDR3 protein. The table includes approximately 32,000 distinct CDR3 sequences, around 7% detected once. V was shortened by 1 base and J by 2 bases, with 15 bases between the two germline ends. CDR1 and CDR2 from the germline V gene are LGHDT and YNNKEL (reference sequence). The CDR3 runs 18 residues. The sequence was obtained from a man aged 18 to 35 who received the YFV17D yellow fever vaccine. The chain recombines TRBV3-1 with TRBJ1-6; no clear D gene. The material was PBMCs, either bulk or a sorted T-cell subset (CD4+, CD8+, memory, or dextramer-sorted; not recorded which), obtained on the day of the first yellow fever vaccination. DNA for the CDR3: TGTGCCAGCAGCCAAGGCCGACCGGATGGTGCCTATAATTCACCCCTCCACTTT. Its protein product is CASSQGRPDGAYNSPLHF.